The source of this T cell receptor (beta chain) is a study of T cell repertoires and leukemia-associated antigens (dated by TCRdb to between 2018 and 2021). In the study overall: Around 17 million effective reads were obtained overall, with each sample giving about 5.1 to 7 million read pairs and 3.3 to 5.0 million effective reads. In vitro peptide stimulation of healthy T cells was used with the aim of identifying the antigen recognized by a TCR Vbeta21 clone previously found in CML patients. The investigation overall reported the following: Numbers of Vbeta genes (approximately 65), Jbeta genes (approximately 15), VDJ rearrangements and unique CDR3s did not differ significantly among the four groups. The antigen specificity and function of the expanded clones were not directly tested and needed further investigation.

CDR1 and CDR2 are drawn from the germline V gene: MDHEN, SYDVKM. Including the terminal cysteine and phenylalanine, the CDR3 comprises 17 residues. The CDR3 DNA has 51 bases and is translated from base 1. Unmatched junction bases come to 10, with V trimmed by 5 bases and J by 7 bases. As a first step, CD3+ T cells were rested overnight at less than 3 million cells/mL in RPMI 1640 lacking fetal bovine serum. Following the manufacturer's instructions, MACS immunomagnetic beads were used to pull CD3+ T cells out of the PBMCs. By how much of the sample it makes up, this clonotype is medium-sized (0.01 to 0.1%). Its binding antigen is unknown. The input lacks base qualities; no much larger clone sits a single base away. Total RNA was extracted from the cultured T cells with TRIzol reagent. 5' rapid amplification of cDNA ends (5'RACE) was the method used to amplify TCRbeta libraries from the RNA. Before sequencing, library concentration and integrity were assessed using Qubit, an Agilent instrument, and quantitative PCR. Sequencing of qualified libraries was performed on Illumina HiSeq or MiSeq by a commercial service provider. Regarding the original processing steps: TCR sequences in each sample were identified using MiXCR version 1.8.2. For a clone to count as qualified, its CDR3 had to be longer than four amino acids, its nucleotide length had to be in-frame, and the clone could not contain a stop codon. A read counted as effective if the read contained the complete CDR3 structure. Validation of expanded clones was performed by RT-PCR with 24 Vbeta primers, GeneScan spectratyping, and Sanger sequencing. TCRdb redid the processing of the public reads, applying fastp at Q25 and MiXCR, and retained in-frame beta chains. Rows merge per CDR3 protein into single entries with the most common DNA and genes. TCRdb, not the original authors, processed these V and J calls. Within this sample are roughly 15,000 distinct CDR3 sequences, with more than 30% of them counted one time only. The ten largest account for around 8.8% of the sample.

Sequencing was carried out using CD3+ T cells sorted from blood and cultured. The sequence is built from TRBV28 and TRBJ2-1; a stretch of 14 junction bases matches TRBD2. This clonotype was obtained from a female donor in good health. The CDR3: CASSTGAGTSGRNEQFF. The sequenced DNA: TGTGCCAGCAGTACAGGGGCCGGGACTAGCGGGAGAAATGAGCAGTTCTTC.